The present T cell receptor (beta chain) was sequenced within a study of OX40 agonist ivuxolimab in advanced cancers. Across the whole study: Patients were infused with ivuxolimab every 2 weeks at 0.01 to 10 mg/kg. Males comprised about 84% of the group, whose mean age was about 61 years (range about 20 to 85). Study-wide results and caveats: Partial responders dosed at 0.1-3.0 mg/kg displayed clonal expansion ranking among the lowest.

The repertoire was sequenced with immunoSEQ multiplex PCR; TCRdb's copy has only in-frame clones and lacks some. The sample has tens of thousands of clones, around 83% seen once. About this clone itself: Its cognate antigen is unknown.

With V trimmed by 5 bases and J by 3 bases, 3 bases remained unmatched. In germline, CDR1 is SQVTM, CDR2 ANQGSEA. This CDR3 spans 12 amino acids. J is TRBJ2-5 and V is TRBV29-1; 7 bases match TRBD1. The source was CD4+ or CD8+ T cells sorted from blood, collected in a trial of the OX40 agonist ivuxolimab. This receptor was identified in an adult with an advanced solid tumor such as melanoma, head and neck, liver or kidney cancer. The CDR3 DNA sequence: TGCAGCGTTAGGCAGGGGGAAGAGACCCAGTACTTC. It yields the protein CSVRQGEETQYF.